Reported below is one T cell receptor (beta chain). Its antigen is unknown. CD4+ cells underwent separation, giving CD45RA+ naive and CD45RA-negative memory subsets. The source of the sample is a study of shared clonotypes between healthy human individuals. Regarding the study as a whole: Sampling involved blood alone; tissue repertoires likely differ.

TCRdb's copy holds only in-frame clones and misses some; the assay was immunoSEQ multiplex PCR. The top ten hold 0.13% of the sample, which has about 2 million clones, roughly 96% seen once. The germline CDR1 and CDR2 sequences are PRHDT and FYEKMQ (reference sequence). This CDR3 spans 16 amino acids. V lost 1 base to trimming and J lost 6 bases, with 19 bases between them. The source material was naive CD4+ T cells sorted from blood. Subset meaning: CD45RA+ positively selected. The chain employs TRBV13 and TRBJ2-7; the D call may be TRBD1 or TRBD2 (5 bases each). The TCR originated in a man aged 18 to 30 in good health. CDR3 DNA: TGTGCCAGCAGCTTAGCCTCCGGGACCGTAGCCGCCGAGCAGTACTTC. This encodes CASSLASGTVAAEQYF.